Given below is one T cell receptor (beta chain) in context. Its antigen is currently not known. No much larger clone exists at a distance of one base, and base qualities are not known. Participants in the prospective study were aged roughly 18 to 100 years, lived in 20 to 25 United States geographic areas, and enrolled through a virtual design. In the prospective study, cohorts were assigned on the basis of participant-reported clinical history obtained from a screening survey and a study questionnaire. In the prospective study, whole blood, serum and a nasopharyngeal or oropharyngeal swab were collected from each participant by mobile phlebotomists. Prospective study participants could optionally give additional blood draws and questionnaires over a roughly 2-month period. Before DNA extraction, prospective study blood samples were shipped either frozen or at room temperature. TCRbeta CDR3 regions were amplified from genomic DNA using the immunoSEQ Assay, a bias-controlled multiplex PCR. The original methods were these. The number of nucleated cells in each sample was estimated by amplification of reference gene primers within the assay. Sequence reads were collapsed and filtered to measure the absolute abundance of every unique TCRbeta CDR3 rearrangement. Productive Simpson clonality was computed per sample as the square root of Simpson's diversity index over productive rearrangements. As stored in TCRdb, this immuneACCESS dataset retains in-frame rearrangements with V and J assigned. A fraction of the clones does not appear; measured against another copy, unresolved V genes explain less than half of the discrepancy, and the remainder lacks a known reason. D and trimming were read from the DNA, whereas the V and J calls and clone size are those reported in that table. The sample includes about 210,000 clones, with around 88% observed a single time. Roughly 2.5% of the sample is in the top ten clones.

The entry originates in a study of blood T cell repertoires in COVID-19 (dated by TCRdb to the early 2020s). For context, the study as a whole: Collaborator samples came from the United States, Italy and Spain and covered acute and convalescent phases of COVID-19. The material from the prospective study consisted of cDNA or gDNA derived from T cells, B-cell-depleted T cells, or PBMCs. Subjects who had been exposed to COVID-19, were actively infected with it, or had recovered from it provided the deeply sampled blood TCRbeta repertoires that made up the dataset. The repertoires were made available in a free public database intended to serve as a resource for research on the immune response to SARS-CoV-2. The samples were drawn from two sources: the first 160 participants of the ongoing ImmuneRACE study, and some 1,300 subjects contributed by 6 global collaborators. Nearly every sample came with metadata listing a de-identified subject ID, COVID-19 status, age in years and sex. Where HLA class I and class II types were available, the types were taken from metadata supplied by the sample provider, not from assay-based typing. Broader findings and caveats from the paper: The quantity of clinical and demographic metadata differed by source and by participant and was supplied without curation.

CDR1 SNHLY and CDR2 FYNNEI were looked up in the germline V gene. The CDR3 goes from the cysteine to the phenylalanine over 14 residues. Of all the DNA, just the CDR3 is kept, 42 bases in frame from base 1. Between the V and J ends, shortened by 1 base and 4 bases respectively, the junction contains 10 bases. The rearrangement combines TRBV2 with TRBJ1-1; the D gene is perhaps TRBD1, on 5 matching bases. The sequenced sample consisted of PBMCs or T cells enriched from blood (not recorded which). This sequence was found in a woman aged 40-49 years with acute COVID-19. CDR3 sequence: CASSEGGGFTEAFF. The DNA reads TGTGCCAGCAGTGAAGGGGGGGGGTTCACTGAAGCTTTCTTT.